This T cell receptor (beta chain) derives from a study of tissue T cells after allogeneic stem cell transplantation. Looked up from germline, CDR1 is SGHSA and CDR2 is FRNQAP. This CDR3 spans 14 amino acids. Trimming removed 2 bases at V and 1 base at J, with 8 bases between. Survey-depth TCRbeta CDR3 sequencing reported V/J genes and productive frequencies. Data came from immunoSEQ multiplex PCR; TCRdb stores just in-frame clones and leaves some out. The sample records more than 40,000 clones, about three quarters being singletons. Note on this clone: What it binds is not known. Gene names and germline match the mouse. The CDR3 goes on 1 residue after the read ends, and that part is filled in from the germline J gene.

Study results and limitations: Blood and spleen captured only part of the tissue TCR repertoire. Within patients, tissue anatomy strongly shaped TCR repertoire composition. The study did not identify alloreactive or antigen-specific tissue TCRs, and some clones might be persisting host cells.

The origin of this receptor is a pool of C57BL/6 mice in good health. The genes are TRBV16 and TRBJ1-1; a possible D gene is TRBD1 (5 bases). The sample was sorted cells pooled from one or two spleens. The CDR3 sequence is CASSLQGGNTEVFF. The sequenced part of the CDR3 DNA is TGTGCAAGCAGCTTACAGGGTGGGAACACAGAAGTCTTC.